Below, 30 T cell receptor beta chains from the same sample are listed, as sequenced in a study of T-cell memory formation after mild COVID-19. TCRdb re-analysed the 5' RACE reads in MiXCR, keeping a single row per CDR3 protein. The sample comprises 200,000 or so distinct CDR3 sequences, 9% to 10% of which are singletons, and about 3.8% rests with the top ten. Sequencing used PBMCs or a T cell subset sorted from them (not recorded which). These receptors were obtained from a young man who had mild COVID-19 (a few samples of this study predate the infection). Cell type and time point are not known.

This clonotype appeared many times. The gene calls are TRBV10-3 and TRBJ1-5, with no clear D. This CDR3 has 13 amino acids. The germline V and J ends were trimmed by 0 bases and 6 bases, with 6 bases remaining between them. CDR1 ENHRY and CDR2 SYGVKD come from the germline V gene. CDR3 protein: CAISESGVQPQHF. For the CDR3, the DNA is TGTGCCATCAGTGAGTCCGGAGTTCAGCCCCAGCATTTT.

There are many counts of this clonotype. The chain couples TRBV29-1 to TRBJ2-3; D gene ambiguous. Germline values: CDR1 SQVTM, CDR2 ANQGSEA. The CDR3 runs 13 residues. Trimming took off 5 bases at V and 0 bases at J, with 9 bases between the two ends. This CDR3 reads CSVRAQSTDTQYF. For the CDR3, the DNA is TGCAGCGTTCGCGCACAAAGCACAGATACGCAGTATTTT.

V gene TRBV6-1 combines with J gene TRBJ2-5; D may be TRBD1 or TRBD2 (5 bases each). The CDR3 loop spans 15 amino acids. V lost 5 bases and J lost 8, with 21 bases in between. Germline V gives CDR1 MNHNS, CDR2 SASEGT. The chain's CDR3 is CASSRNGGPPGTQYF. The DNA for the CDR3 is TGTGCCAGCAGTCGGAATGGGGGTCCCCCAGGTACCCAGTACTTC.

The chain's CDR3 is CASSRNTGTHGYNEQFF. CDR3 nucleotide sequence: TGCGCCAGCAGTAGGAATACAGGGACTCACGGATACAATGAGCAGTTCTTC. This sequence joins TRBV5-1 and TRBJ2-1; D is tentatively TRBD1 or TRBD2 (6 bases each). CDR1 and CDR2 from the germline V gene are SGHRS and YFSETQ. The CDR3 totals 17 residues. Trimming took 5 bases from V and 4 from J, leaving 22 bases between them.

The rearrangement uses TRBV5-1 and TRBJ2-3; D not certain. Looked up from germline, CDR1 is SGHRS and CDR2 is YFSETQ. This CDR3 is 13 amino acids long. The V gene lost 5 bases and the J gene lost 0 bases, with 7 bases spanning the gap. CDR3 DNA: TGCGCCAGCAGGGTTACTAGCACAGATACGCAGTATTTT. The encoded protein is CASRVTSTDTQYF.

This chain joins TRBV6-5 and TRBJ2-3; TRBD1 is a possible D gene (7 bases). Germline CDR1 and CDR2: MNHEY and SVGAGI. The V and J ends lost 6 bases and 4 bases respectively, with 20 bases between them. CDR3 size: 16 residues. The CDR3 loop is CASSRWTGGMPDTQYF. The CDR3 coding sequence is TGTGCCAGCAGCCGCTGGACAGGCGGGATGCCAGATACGCAGTATTTT.

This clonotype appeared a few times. DNA for the CDR3: TGCAGTGCCGGATCGGACTACGAGCAGTACGTC. This translates into CSAGSDYEQYV. This rearrangement joins TRBV20-1 to TRBJ2-7, with D uncertain. CDR1 and CDR2 (germline): DFQATT, SNEGSKA (reference sequence). V was clipped by 6 bases and J by 3 bases, with 9 bases between them. The CDR3 spans 11 residues.

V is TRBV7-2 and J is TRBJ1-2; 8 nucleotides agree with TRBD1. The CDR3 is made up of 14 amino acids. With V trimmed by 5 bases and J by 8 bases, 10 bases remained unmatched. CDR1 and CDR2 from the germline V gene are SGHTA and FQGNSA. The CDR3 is CASSGDRTVRGYTF. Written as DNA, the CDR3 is TGTGCCAGCAGCGGGGACAGGACTGTAAGGGGCTACACCTTC.

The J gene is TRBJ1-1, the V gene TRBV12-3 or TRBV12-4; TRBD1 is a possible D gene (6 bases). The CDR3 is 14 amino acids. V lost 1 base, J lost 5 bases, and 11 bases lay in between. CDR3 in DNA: TGTGCCAGCAGTTTAGGCCGTCAGGGGACTGAAGCTTTCTTT. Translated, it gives CASSLGRQGTEAFF.

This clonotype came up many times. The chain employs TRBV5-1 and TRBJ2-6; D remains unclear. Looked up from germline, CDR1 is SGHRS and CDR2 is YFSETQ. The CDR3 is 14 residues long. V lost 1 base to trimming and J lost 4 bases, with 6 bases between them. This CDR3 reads CASSLNAGANVLTF. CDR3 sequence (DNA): TGCGCCAGCAGCTTGAATGCGGGGGCCAACGTCCTGACTTTC.

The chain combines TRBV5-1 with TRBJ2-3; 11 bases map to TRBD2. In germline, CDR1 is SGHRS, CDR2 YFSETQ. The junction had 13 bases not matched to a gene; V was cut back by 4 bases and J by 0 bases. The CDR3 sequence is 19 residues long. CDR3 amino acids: CASSPTSGGLRPSTDTQYF. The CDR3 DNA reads TGCGCCAGCAGCCCCACTAGCGGGGGTCTCCGCCCTAGCACAGATACGCAGTATTTT.

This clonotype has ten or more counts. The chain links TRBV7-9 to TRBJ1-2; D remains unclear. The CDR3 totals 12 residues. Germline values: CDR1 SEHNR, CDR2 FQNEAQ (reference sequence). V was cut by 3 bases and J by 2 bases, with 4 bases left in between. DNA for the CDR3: TGTGCCAGCAGCTTCCCAAACTATGGCTACACCTTC. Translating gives CASSFPNYGYTF.

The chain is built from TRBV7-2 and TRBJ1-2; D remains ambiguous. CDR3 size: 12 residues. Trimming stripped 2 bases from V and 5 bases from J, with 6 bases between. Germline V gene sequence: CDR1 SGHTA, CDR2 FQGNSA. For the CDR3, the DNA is TGTGCCAGCAGCTTAAAAGGTTATGGCTACACCTTC. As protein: CASSLKGYGYTF.

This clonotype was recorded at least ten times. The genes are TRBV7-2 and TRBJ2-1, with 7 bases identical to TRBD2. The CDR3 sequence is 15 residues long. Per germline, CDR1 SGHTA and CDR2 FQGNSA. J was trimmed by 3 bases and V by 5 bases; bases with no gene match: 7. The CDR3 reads CASSTSGAVYNEQFF. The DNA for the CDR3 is TGTGCCAGCAGCACGAGCGGGGCGGTCTACAATGAGCAGTTCTTC.

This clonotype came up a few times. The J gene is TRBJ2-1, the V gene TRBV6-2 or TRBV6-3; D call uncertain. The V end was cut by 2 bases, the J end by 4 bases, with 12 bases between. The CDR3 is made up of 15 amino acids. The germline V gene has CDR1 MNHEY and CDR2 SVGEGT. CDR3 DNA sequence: TGTGCCAGCAGTTACCCCCAAGTAGGATACAATGAGCAGTTCTTC. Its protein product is CASSYPQVGYNEQFF.

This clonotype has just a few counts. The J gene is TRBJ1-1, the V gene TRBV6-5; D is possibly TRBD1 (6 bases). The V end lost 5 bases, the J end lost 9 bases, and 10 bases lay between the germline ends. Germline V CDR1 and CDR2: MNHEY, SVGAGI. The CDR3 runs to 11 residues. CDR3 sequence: CASSPGTKAFF. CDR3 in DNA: TGTGCCAGCAGTCCCGGGACAAAAGCTTTCTTT.

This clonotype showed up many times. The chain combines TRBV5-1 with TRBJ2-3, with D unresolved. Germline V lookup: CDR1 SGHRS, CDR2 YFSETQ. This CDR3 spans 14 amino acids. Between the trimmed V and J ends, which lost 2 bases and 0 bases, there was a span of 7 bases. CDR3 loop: CASSFTHSTDTQYF. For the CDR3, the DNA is TGCGCCAGCAGCTTCACCCACAGCACAGATACGCAGTATTTT.

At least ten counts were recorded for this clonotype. The CDR3 loop reads CASSTLDRQETQYF. The CDR3 DNA is TGTGCCAGCAGCACACTGGACAGGCAAGAGACCCAGTACTTC. This chain links TRBV12-3 or TRBV12-4 with TRBJ2-5, with 7 bases that match TRBD1. V lost 6 bases to trimming and J lost 2 bases; unmatched junction nucleotides: 6. The CDR3 runs 14 residues.

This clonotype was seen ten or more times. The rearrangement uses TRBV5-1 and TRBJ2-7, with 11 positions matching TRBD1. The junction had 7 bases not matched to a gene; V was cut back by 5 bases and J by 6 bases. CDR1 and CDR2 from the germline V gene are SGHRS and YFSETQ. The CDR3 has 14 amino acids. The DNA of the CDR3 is TGCGCCAGCAGACCCGGGACAGGGGGTTCCGAGCAGTACTTC. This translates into CASRPGTGGSEQYF.

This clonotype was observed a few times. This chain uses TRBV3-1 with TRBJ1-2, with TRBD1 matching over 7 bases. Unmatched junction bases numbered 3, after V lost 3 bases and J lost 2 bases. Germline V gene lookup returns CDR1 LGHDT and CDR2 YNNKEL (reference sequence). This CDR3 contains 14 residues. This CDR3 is CASSQTGRNYGYTF. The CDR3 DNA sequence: TGTGCCAGCAGCCAGACAGGGAGGAACTATGGCTACACCTTC. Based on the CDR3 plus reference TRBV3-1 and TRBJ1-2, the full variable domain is DTAVSQTPKYLVTQMGNDKSIKCEQNLGHDTMYWYKQDSKKFLKIMFSYNNKELIINETVPNRFSPKSPDKAHLNLHINSLELGDSAVYFCASSQTGRNYGYTFGSGTRLTVV.

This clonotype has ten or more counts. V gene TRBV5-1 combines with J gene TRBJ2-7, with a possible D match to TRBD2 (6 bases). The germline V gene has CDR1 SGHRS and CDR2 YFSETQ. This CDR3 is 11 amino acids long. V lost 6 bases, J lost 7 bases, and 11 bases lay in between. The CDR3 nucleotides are TGCGCCAGCACCGTTGGGGGGGAGCAGTACTTC. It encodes CASTVGGEQYF.

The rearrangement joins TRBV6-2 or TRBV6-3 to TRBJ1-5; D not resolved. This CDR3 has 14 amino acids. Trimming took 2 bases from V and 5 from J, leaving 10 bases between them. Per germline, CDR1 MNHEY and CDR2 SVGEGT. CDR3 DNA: TGTGCCAGCAGTTACGGTGCTAACCATCAGCCCCAGCATTTT. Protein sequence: CASSYGANHQPQHF.

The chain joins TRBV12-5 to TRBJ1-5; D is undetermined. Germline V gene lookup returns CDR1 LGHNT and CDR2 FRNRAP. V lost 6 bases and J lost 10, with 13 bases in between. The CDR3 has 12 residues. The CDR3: CASGVPGGPQHF. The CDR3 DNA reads TGTGCTAGTGGGGTGCCGGGAGGTCCCCAGCATTTT.

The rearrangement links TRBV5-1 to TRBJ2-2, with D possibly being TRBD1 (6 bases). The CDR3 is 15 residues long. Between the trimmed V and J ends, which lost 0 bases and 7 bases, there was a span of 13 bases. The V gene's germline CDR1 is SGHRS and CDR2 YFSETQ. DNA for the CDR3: TGCGCCAGCAGCTTGGATCTCGGCAGGGGCGGGGAGCTGTTTTTT. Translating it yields CASSLDLGRGGELFF. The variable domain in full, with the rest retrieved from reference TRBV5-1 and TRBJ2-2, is KAGVTQTPRYLIKTRGQQVTLSCSPISGHRSVSWYQQTPGQGLQFLFEYFSETQRNKGNFPGRFSGRQFSNSRSEMNVSTLELGDSALYLCASSLDLGRGGELFFGEGSRLTVL.

CDR3 in amino acids: CASSLSVGTGVTSPLHF. CDR3 nucleotides: TGTGCCAGCAGCTTGAGCGTCGGGACAGGGGTTACTTCACCCCTCCACTTT. This rearrangement joins TRBV5-6 to TRBJ1-6; 10 nucleotides align to TRBD1. Germline CDR1 and CDR2: SGHDT and YYEEEE. Trimming removed 1 base from V and 9 bases from J; junction bases left unmatched: 10. CDR3 length: 17 residues.

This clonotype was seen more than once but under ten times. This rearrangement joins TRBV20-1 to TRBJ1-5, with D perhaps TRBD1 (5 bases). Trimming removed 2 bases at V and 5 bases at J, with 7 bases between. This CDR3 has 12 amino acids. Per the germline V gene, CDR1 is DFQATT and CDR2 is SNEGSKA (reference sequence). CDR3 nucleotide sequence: TGCAGTGCTAGATGGGGGGATCAGCCCCAGCATTTT. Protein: CSARWGDQPQHF.

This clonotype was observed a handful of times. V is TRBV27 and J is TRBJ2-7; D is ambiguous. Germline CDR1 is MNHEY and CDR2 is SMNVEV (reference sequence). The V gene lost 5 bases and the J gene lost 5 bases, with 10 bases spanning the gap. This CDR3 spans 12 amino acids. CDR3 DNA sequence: TGTGCCAGCAGTGAAGCATCTGACGAGCAGTACGTC. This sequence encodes CASSEASDEQYV.

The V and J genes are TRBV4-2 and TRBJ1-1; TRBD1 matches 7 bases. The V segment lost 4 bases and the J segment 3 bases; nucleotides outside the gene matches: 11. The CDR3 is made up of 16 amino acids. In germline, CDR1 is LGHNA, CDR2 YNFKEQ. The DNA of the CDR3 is TGTGCCAGCAGCCCTCTAGCGGGGACAGTGGACACTGAAGCTTTCTTT. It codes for CASSPLAGTVDTEAFF.

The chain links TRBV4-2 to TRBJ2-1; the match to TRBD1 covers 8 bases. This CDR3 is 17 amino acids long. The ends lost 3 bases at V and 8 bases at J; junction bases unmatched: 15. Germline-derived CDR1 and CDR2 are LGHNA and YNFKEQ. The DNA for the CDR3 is TGTGCCAGCAGCCACCACCTCACGCAGACAGGGGCGGATGAGCAGTTCTTC. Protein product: CASSHHLTQTGADEQFF.

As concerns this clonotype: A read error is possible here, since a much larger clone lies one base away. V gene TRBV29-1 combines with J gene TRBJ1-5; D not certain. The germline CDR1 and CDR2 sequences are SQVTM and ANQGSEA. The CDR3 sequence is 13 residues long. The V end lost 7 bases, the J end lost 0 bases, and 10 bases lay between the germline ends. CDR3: CSAQCDSNQPQHF. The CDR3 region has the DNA TGCAGCGCCCAATGTGATAGCAATCAGCCCCAGCATTTT.